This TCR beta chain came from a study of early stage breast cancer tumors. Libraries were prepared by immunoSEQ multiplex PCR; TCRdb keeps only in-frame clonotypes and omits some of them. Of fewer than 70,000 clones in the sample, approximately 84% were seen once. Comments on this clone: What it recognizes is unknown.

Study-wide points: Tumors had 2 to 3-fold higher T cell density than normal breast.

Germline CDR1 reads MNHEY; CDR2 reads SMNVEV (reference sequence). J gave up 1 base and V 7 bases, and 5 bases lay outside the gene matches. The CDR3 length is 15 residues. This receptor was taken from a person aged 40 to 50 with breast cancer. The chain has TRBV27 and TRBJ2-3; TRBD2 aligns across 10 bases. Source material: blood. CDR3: CASNTGTSGTDTQYF. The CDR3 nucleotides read TGTGCCAGCAATACTGGGACTAGCGGCACAGATACGCAGTATTTT.